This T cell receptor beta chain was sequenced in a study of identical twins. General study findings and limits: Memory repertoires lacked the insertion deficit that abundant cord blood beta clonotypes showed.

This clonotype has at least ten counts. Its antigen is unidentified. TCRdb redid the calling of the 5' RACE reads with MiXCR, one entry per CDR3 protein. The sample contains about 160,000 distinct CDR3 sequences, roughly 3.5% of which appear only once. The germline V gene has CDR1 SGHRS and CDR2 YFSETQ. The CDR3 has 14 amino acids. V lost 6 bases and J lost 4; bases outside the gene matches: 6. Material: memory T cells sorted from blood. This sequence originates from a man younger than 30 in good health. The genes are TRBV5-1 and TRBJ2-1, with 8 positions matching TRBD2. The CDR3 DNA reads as TGCGCCAGCACCCCGGGGGGGGGATACAATGAGCAGTTCTTC. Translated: CASTPGGGYNEQFF.